The clone carrying this T cell receptor beta chain has more than one count but fewer than ten. Its matching antigen is unknown. This sample was taken from a study of shared clonotypes between healthy human individuals. Study-level information: Every donor yielded three CD4 naive, three CD4 memory, two CD8 naive and one CD8 memory plate. Findings and limits, study-wide: Compared with memory subsets, naive subsets generally had larger estimated richness.

Each PCR replicate from the sorted subsets contained 150 to 250 ng DNA, which is about 31,000 T cell genomes. Profiled with immunoSEQ multiplex PCR; TCRdb holds only in-frame clones, not every one. The table lists hundreds of thousands of clones, roughly 96% of them singletons. Terminally differentiated effector memory CD45RA+ cells were excluded by CCR7 positive selection of CD45RO-negative cells. The V end lost 0 bases, the J end lost 9 bases, and 9 bases lay between the germline ends. Per the germline V gene, CDR1 is SGHDN and CDR2 is FVKESK. This CDR3 spans 13 amino acids. This clonotype was sampled from a woman in her 30s in good health. The V and J genes are TRBV14 and TRBJ1-5; D gene unclear. Source material: naive CD8+ T cells sorted from blood. The CDR3 sequence is CASSQERSGPQHF. DNA of the CDR3: TGTGCCAGCAGCCAAGAGAGAAGTGGGCCCCAGCATTTT. Complete variable domain (other parts from reference TRBV14 and TRBJ1-5): EAGVTQFPSHSVIEKGQTVTLRCDPISGHDNLYWYRRVMGKEIKFLLHFVKESKQDESGMPNNRFLAERTGGTYSTLKVQPAELEDSGVYFCASSQERSGPQHFGDGTRLSIL.